This paragraph covers one T cell receptor beta chain sequence. The entry originates in a study of blood T cell repertoires in COVID-19. On the study more broadly: Sites in the United States, Italy and Spain provided acute and convalescent COVID-19 samples. T cells, B-cell-depleted T cells, or PBMCs supplied cDNA or gDNA.

Sequenced by immunoSEQ multiplex PCR; TCRdb stores in-frame clones only, minus some. Among some 56,000 clones listed, 86% were seen once. Trimming removed 4 bases at V and 2 bases at J, with 18 bases between. This CDR3 contains 16 residues. Germline V gene lookup returns CDR1 SGDLS and CDR2 YYNGEE. The rearrangement uses TRBV9 and TRBJ1-1, with TRBD1 as a possible D gene (5 bases). This receptor was obtained from an elderly woman with acute or convalescent COVID-19. The sequencing input was peripheral blood. The CDR3 region is CASSPRRAGTNTEAFF. The CDR3 bases are TGTGCCAGCAGCCCCCGGAGGGCAGGGACTAACACTGAAGCTTTCTTT.